This T cell receptor beta chain was sequenced for a study of blood T cell repertoires in COVID-19. The assay was immunoSEQ multiplex PCR, and TCRdb's table has in-frame clones only and misses some. The sample consists of about 480,000 clones, more than 75% of them appearing once. The length of the CDR3 is 16 residues. Germline values: CDR1 MDHEN, CDR2 SYDVKM. With 6 bases clipped from V and 3 bases from J, the junction kept 10 bases outside the gene matches. Two negative PCRs, clearance, or symptom resolution had been documented for recovered Cohort 3 donors. This TCR was recovered from a woman aged 40-49 years who had recovered from COVID-19. V gene TRBV28 combines with J gene TRBJ1-3, with 8 bases identical to TRBD1. Sequenced input: PBMCs or T cells enriched from blood (not recorded which). The CDR3 reads CASSPTKTGVGNTIYF. The CDR3 nucleotides are TGTGCCAGCAGCCCTACCAAGACAGGGGTTGGAAACACCATATATTTT. Combining the CDR3 with reference TRBV28 and TRBJ1-3 gives the whole variable domain DVKVTQSSRYLVKRTGEKVFLECVQDMDHENMFWYRQDPGLGLRLIYFSYDVKMKEKGDIPEGYSVSREKKERFSLILESASTNQTSMYLCASSPTKTGVGNTIYFGEGSWLTVV.